This T cell receptor (beta chain) stems from a study of siplizumab effects on memory and regulatory T cells. Study-level findings and limits: Memory cells seemed less diverse than naive T cells, which also seemed major contributors to the alloresponse. Roughly 75-95% of proliferating CD4+ or CD8+ clones defied assignment to a naive or memory phenotype. Relative to controls at less than 35%, mappable alloreactive CD4+ clones exhibited a mean Treg-derived proportion of approximately 70% with siplizumab. Assignment to unstimulated subsets succeeded for only a minor fraction of the alloreactive clones.

A few counts support this clone. As yet, its antigen is unknown. This CDR3 is built from 13 residues. Germline CDR1 LNHDA, CDR2 SQIVND (reference sequence). Trimming took 2 bases from V and 9 from J, leaving 11 bases between them. The assay was immunoSEQ multiplex PCR, and TCRdb's table has in-frame clones only and misses some. Here the sample spans approximately 100,000 clones, about 91% being singletons. The chain couples TRBV19 to TRBJ1-5; D ambiguous. The source material was Tregs sorted from blood. The TCR comes from a human donor in good health. CDR3 DNA: TGTGCCAGTAGTATACGTCCGGCAACGCCCCAGCATTTT. Protein product: CASSIRPATPQHF.